Here is one T cell receptor (beta chain) with its context. This sample stems from a study of blood T cell repertoires in COVID-19. In the original processing: Amplified reference gene primers provided the basis for estimating nucleated cell counts. The assay was immunoSEQ multiplex PCR, and TCRdb's table has in-frame clones only and misses some. The V and J calls and clone size are taken from that table; D and trimming were inferred from the DNA. The profile shows 130,000 to 150,000 clones, roughly four fifths of them singletons. V was pared by 4 bases and J by 5 bases, with 9 bases between. Per the germline V gene, CDR1 is MNHEY and CDR2 is SVGAGI. This CDR3 has 12 amino acids.

Sequenced material: peripheral blood. The TCR was taken from a human donor with acute or convalescent COVID-19. The donor label of this sample is uncertain. The J gene is TRBJ2-7, the V gene TRBV6-5; a weak D match, TRBD2 (6 bases). CDR3 protein: CASSWRDDEQYV. The CDR3 coding sequence is TGTGCCAGCAGTTGGCGGGACGACGAGCAGTACGTC.